The clone carrying this T cell receptor (beta chain) has more than one count but fewer than ten. No antigen is known for it. Scientists made TCR beta libraries using quantitative 5'-RACE with molecular barcodes. TCRdb re-derived calls from the 5' RACE reads in MiXCR, one entry per CDR3 protein. The table has under 850,000 distinct CDR3 sequences, around 20% seen once. This entry is derived from a study of CD8 T cells in ankylosing spondylitis. Findings and caveats of the study: Matched ankylosing spondylitis synovial fluid reportedly contained a significantly enriched population of disease-linked clones. In peripheral blood, disease-linked CD8+ clones occurred at relatively low frequencies. Existing reports had already noted some motif variants in reactive arthritis synovial fluid and blood. A motif of 7 to 9 highly homologous TCR beta variants was seen as apparently characteristic of ankylosing spondylitis blood.

Sequencing was carried out using blood, either unsorted or a sorted T cell fraction (not recorded which). The clonotype comes from a male donor with ankylosing spondylitis.

For the CDR3, the DNA is TGCAGTGCTAAAGTTTCCAGGGGGTCGGAGGGAAATGAGCAGTTCTTC. Translation: CSAKVSRGSEGNEQFF. This chain joins TRBV20-1 and TRBJ2-1; tentatively, D is TRBD1 (7 bases). Germline loops: CDR1 DFQATT, CDR2 SNEGSKA (reference sequence). Deletions cut 4 bases from V and 7 bases from J, with 23 bases between. CDR3 size: 16 residues.